This TCR beta chain was sequenced during a study of blood T cell repertoires in COVID-19 (dated by TCRdb to 2020 to 2021). In the study overall: Collaborator samples came from the United States, Italy and Spain and covered acute and convalescent phases of COVID-19. The material from the prospective study consisted of cDNA or gDNA derived from T cells, B-cell-depleted T cells, or PBMCs. Nearly every sample came with metadata listing a de-identified subject ID, COVID-19 status, age in years and sex. Where available, HLA class I and class II types were obtained from metadata supplied by the sample provider rather than from assay-based typing. Samples came from the ongoing ImmuneRACE study (first 160 participants) plus 1,254 subjects from 6 global collaborators. The repertoires were released in a freely available public database meant as a resource for research on the immune response to SARS-CoV-2. Deeply sampled blood TCRbeta repertoires from subjects exposed to, actively infected with, or recovered from COVID-19 were included in the dataset. Here is what the overall study found, with its caveats: Clinical and demographic metadata were provided uncurated, with the amount varying by source and participant.

CDR1 and CDR2, per the germline V gene, are SGDLS and YYNGEE. The cysteine opens and the phenylalanine closes a CDR3 of 16 amino acids. Here the CDR3 DNA is all that survives: 48 bases in frame from base 1. V is clipped by 7 bases and J by 0 bases, and the sequence between their germline boundaries is 14 bases long. As to this clone: There is no known antigen for this receptor. Per-nucleotide qualities are absent, and no much larger clonotype sits a single base away.

Participants in the prospective study were aged roughly 18 to 100 years, lived in about two dozen United States geographic areas, and enrolled through a virtual design. To assign participants to cohorts, the prospective study relied on clinical history that participants themselves reported in a screening survey and a study questionnaire. Exposed participants had been in contact, within 2 weeks of entering the study, with a person who had a PCR-confirmed or clinician-diagnosed case of COVID-19. In the prospective study, whole blood, serum and a nasopharyngeal or oropharyngeal swab were collected from each participant by mobile phlebotomists. Prospective study participants could optionally give additional blood draws and questionnaires over an approximately two-month period. Before DNA extraction, blood samples from the prospective study were shipped at room temperature or frozen. The immunoSEQ Assay, a bias-controlled multiplex PCR, was used to amplify TCRbeta CDR3 regions from genomic DNA. In the authors' own workflow: The number of nucleated cells in each sample was estimated from the amplification of reference gene primers within the assay. Sequence reads were collapsed and filtered to measure the absolute abundance of every unique TCRbeta CDR3 rearrangement. Productive Simpson clonality was computed per sample as the square root of Simpson's diversity index over productive rearrangements. The table was pulled from immuneACCESS by TCRdb, which kept in-frame rearrangements only. Such tables lose some clones; where checked, under half of the loss comes from unresolved V genes, and the rest has no known cause. The V and J calls and clone size were taken over from that table, and D and trimming were inferred from the DNA. The sample profile shows a few hundred thousand clones; nearly 90% of them were found once. Together, the top ten hold approximately 1.3% of the sample.

The receptor was isolated from a woman aged 18-30 years who had been exposed to COVID-19. Specimen: PBMCs or T cells enriched from blood (not recorded which). This sequence uses TRBV9 and TRBJ2-6, and the D gene may be TRBD1, 6 bases matching. In nucleotide form, the sequence is TGTGCCAGCGGAGAGGGGGTCCGCTCTGGGGCCAACGTCCTGACTTTC. The resulting protein is CASGEGVRSGANVLTF.